These 23 T cell receptor delta chains were all obtained from the same sample, sequenced in a study of γδ T cells in repeated Plasmodium falciparum infection. TCRdb called clones anew from the multiplex PCR reads with CATT. The sample includes 85,000 to 100,000 delta-chain clones, over 0.75% of them seen just once. Flow sorting of PBMC yielded separate Vgamma9/Vdelta2+ and Vdelta2-negative gammadelta T cell populations for bulk repertoire analysis. Sequenced sample: gamma-delta T cells from blood. These receptors originate from a pool of human donors (malaria-infected and uninfected, not separated).

This clone was detected a few times. This sequence is one base from a far larger clone and is likely a read error. The same CDR3 is also encoded by other DNA sequences in this sample. This sequence joins TRDV2 and TRDJ1, with a possible D match to TRDD3 (7 bases). Germline V lookup: CDR1 GEAIGNYY, CDR2 EKD. The CDR3 extends over 19 amino acids. In DNA, the CDR3 is TGTGCCTGTGACCCCCTGGGGGGGGCCCCTTCCGAGGTGGACAGCAAACTAATCTTT. This gives the protein CACDPLGGAPSEVDSKLIF.

This clone was recorded a few times. TCRdb assigns this DNA the protein of a much larger clone, which departs from its translation at residue 9; this likely reflects a read error, and the protein shown comes from translating the DNA. This rearrangement joins TRDV1 to TRDJ1, with TRDD3 matching over 8 bases. Germline V gene lookup returns CDR1 TSWWSYY and CDR2 QGS. The CDR3 covers 18 residues. The V segment lost 1 base and the J segment 4 bases; nucleotides outside the gene matches: 14. The chain's CDR3 is CALGERPYRGIVLDKLIF. DNA for the CDR3: TGTGCTCTTGGGGAACGCCCATACAGGGGGATAGTCCTCGATAAACTCATCTTT.

This clone has ten or more counts. Translating this DNA gives a protein that differs at residue 5 from the TCRdb one, which belongs to a much larger clone; a read error is likely, and the protein shown is this translation. The chain couples TRDV2 to TRDJ1; 10 nucleotides align to TRDD3. TCRdb records no J gene; here it was assigned by comparing the DNA to germline. Germline V gene lookup returns CDR1 GEAIGNYY and CDR2 EKD. This CDR3 contains 19 residues. J was trimmed by 4 bases and V by 6 bases; bases with no gene match: 22. This CDR3 is CACSSLRTGGSASSDKLIF. The CDR3 DNA reads as TGTGCCTGTTCCTCCCTACGTACTGGGGGATCGGCTTCCAGCGATAAACTCATCTTT.

This clone was picked up many times. This DNA's translation and the protein TCRdb lists, from a much larger clone, do not match at residue 14, likely due to a read error; the protein shown is translated from the DNA. V and J are TRDV2 and TRDJ1; TRDD3 aligns across 9 bases. The J gene was not available in TCRdb and was assigned here by matching the DNA to germline segments. This CDR3 is 19 amino acids long. Germline V CDR1 and CDR2: GEAIGNYY, EKD. V lost 0 bases and J lost 3; bases outside the gene matches: 16. Here the CDR3 reads CACDTGLGDSQFYADKLIF. The DNA of the CDR3 is TGTGCCTGTGACACCGGTCTGGGGGATTCTCAATTTTACGCCGATAAACTCATCTTT.

This clone was seen a few times. The protein TCRdb gives is from a much larger clone and does not agree with this DNA's translation at residue 5, likely a read error; the protein shown here comes from the DNA. The V gene is TRDV1, the J gene TRDJ1; TRDD3 aligns across 8 bases. The J gene, left out of TCRdb, was set here by checking the DNA against germline. Germline CDR1 TSWWSYY, CDR2 QGS. With 4 bases clipped from V and 0 bases from J, the junction kept 19 bases outside the gene matches. The CDR3 contains 20 residues. CDR3 sequence reads: CALGGRLIWGMAQDTDKLIF. In DNA form, the CDR3 reads TGTGCTCTTGGGGGACGTCTAATATGGGGGATGGCCCAAGACACCGATAAACTCATCTTT.

Note on this clone: The TCRdb protein, from a much larger clone, departs from this DNA's translation at residue 5, likely by read error; the protein shown derives from the DNA. This same CDR3 is encoded by further DNA sequences in the sample. This chain connects TRAV38-2/DV8 to TRDJ1; 8 positions match TRDD3. TCRdb offers no J gene call, so here the DNA was matched to germline to obtain one. This CDR3 contains 16 residues. The V gene's germline CDR1 is TSESDYY and CDR2 QEAYKQQN. V lost 10 bases, J lost 0 bases, and 14 bases stayed unmatched. The chain's CDR3 is CAPGLGGYPYTDKLIF. The CDR3 nucleotides are TGTGCTCCCGGATTAGGGGGATATCCGTACACCGATAAACTCATCTTT.

The chain couples TRDV1 to TRDJ3, with D perhaps TRDD2 (6 bases). Since TCRdb gives no J gene, matching the DNA to germline was used here to assign it. CDR3 length: 24 residues. Trimming pared 0 bases from V and 0 bases from J, leaving 27 bases between. Looked up from germline, CDR1 is TSWWSYY and CDR2 is QGS. The CDR3, as DNA: TGTGCTCTTGGGGAACTACGCCTCCTACCCGTCTTGGGACTCCGCTCCTGGGACACCCGACAGATGTTTTTC. This sequence encodes CALGELRLLPVLGLRSWDTRQMFF.

This clone was found a few times. TCRdb assigns this DNA the protein of a much larger clone, which departs from its translation at residue 7; this likely reflects a read error, and the protein shown comes from translating the DNA. V is TRDV2 and J is TRDJ1; no clear D. Because TCRdb records no J gene, it was assigned here through a match of the DNA to germline. The CDR3 totals 14 residues. Germline V CDR1 and CDR2: GEAIGNYY, EKD. The V and J ends lost 0 bases and 3 bases respectively, with 10 bases between them. In DNA form, the CDR3 reads TGTGCCTGTGACACCATACCTTTTCCCGATAAACTCATCTTT. Its translation: CACDTIPFPDKLIF.

This clone was observed a handful of times. A far larger clone is a single base away, which makes a read error likely. Additional DNA sequences in this sample encode the identical CDR3. V usage is TRDV2 and J usage is TRDJ2; TRDD2 might be the D (5 bases). The CDR3 runs 14 residues. Looked up from germline, CDR1 is GEAIGNYY and CDR2 is EKD. V was cut by 3 bases and J by 6 bases, with 13 bases left in between. CDR3 residues: CACDSLLFSAQLFF. In nucleotides, the CDR3 is TGTGCCTGTGACTCCCTACTCTTCTCAGCACAACTCTTCTTT.

A remark on this clone: This likely reflects a read error, since a far larger clone is one base away. The same CDR3 can be traced to other DNA sequences in this sample. The J gene has no call, while the V gene is TRDV1; the D segment call TRDD3 is taken from the table without a DNA check. Germline V gene sequence: CDR1 TSWWSYY, CDR2 QGS. This CDR3 region has 18 residues. CDR3 sequence: CALGDARLLTVYTDKLIF. The CDR3 nucleotides read TGTGCTCTTGGGGACGCCCGCCTCCTGACCGTGTACACCGATAAACTTATCTTT.

Details on this clone: A read error likely explains why the TCRdb protein, taken from a much larger clone, differs from this DNA's translation at residue 14; the protein shown is translated from the DNA. The CDR3, as DNA: TGTGCTCTTGGGGTTTCTTCTTTCCTACGGGGGTACACCGGTAAACTCATCTTT. Translated: CALGVSSFLRGYTGKLIF. The V and J genes are TRDV1 and TRDJ1; 7 bases are a match to TRDD2. Here the J gene came from matching the DNA to germline, since TCRdb omits it. CDR1 and CDR2 from the germline V gene are TSWWSYY and QGS. The CDR3 has 18 residues.

This clone was seen many times. This sequence is one base from a far larger clone and is likely a read error. The same CDR3 can be traced to other DNA sequences in this sample. The J gene has no call, while the V gene is TRAV36/DV7; the D call of TRDD3 is as the table states it, not checked on the DNA. The germline V gene has CDR1 VTNFRS and CDR2 LTSSGIE (reference sequence). The CDR3 consists of 14 residues. DNA of the CDR3: TGTGCCCCTTACTGGGGGAAGTACACCGATAAACTCATCTTC. This translates into CAPYWGKYTDKLIF.

As to this clone: TCRdb lists the protein of a much larger clone for this DNA, which differs at residue 7, so this is likely a read error; the protein given here is translated from the DNA itself. The chain's CDR3 is CACKLPVPSYWGIRVDTDKLIF. In DNA form, the CDR3 reads TGTGCCTGCAAACTTCCTGTCCCCTCGTACTGGGGGATAAGAGTGGACACCGATAAACTCATCTTT. The rearrangement uses TRDV3 and TRDJ1, with 11 positions matching TRDD3. Trimming removed 4 bases from V and 0 bases from J; junction bases left unmatched: 28. This CDR3 is built from 22 residues. CDR1 and CDR2 from the germline V gene are TVYSNPD and GDNSRS (reference sequence).

This clone was seen repeatedly, ten times or more. The identical CDR3 is also encoded by other nucleotide sequences in the sample. The rearrangement joins TRDV1 to TRDJ1; TRDD3 matches at 11 bases. The CDR3 has 24 residues. Germline-derived CDR1 and CDR2 are TSWWSYY and QGS. V shed 1 base, J shed 3 bases, and the junction held 28 bases outside the gene matches. The CDR3 is CALGEHLSWSYVVLLGDRADKLIF. In nucleotides, the CDR3 is TGTGCTCTTGGGGAACACTTGAGTTGGTCCTACGTCGTTTTACTGGGGGATAGGGCCGATAAACTCATCTTT.

In the case of this clone: The TCRdb record carries a much larger clone's protein, which differs from this DNA's translation at residue 10; a read error is the likely cause, and the protein listed here is the DNA translation. The chain is built from TRDV1 and TRDJ1, with 8 bases lining up with TRDD3. TCRdb records no J gene; here it was assigned by comparing the DNA to germline. The germline gives CDR1 TSWWSYY, CDR2 QGS. The length of the CDR3 is 21 residues. Losses at the gene ends were 9 bases for V and 0 bases for J; bases not matched to a gene: 27. This CDR3 is CALRRLIWGTQGGQYTDKLIF. CDR3 in DNA: TGTGCTCTCCGCCGTCTAATCTGGGGGACACAGGGAGGCCAGTACACCGATAAACTCATCTTT.

This clone was detected only a few times. The TCRdb protein comes from a much larger clone and disagrees with this DNA's translation at residue 3, likely due to a read error; the protein given here is derived from the DNA. The chain uses TRDV1 and TRDJ1; 7 bases align to TRDD3. Germline loops: CDR1 TSWWSYY, CDR2 QGS. This CDR3 has 18 amino acids. For the CDR3, the DNA is TGTGCTCCTGGGGAACCGCTACTGGGGAACTCGTACACCGATAAACTCATCTTT. Amino acid sequence: CAPGEPLLGNSYTDKLIF.

In this sample, this clone turned up many times. TCRdb assigns this DNA the protein of a much larger clone, which departs from its translation at residue 11; this likely reflects a read error, and the protein shown comes from translating the DNA. The rearrangement links TRDV2 to TRDJ2; D call uncertain. CDR3 size: 17 residues. Trimming pared 2 bases from V and 7 bases from J, leaving 22 bases between. Germline V gene lookup returns CDR1 GEAIGNYY and CDR2 EKD. The CDR3 here is CACDKVGDPSKKAQLFF. DNA for the CDR3: TGTGCCTGTGACAAGGTGGGTGACCCAAGTAAGAAAGCACAACTCTTCTTT.

As regards this clone: A read error likely explains why the TCRdb protein, taken from a much larger clone, differs from this DNA's translation at residue 9; the protein shown is translated from the DNA. The V gene is TRDV1, the J gene TRDJ4; the match to TRDD3 covers 8 bases. This CDR3 is 18 amino acids long. The V gene's germline CDR1 is TSWWSYY and CDR2 QGS. V was clipped by 1 base and J by 1 base; unmatched bases: 14. The CDR3 reads CALGEHLPSLGDHRPLIF. In nucleotides, the CDR3 is TGTGCTCTTGGGGAACACCTTCCCTCCTTGGGGGATCACAGACCCCTGATCTTT.

A few counts support this clone. TCRdb has a much larger clone's protein, which differs at residue 20 from the translation of this DNA, likely because of a read error; what is shown is the protein translated from the DNA. J is TRDJ1 and V is TRDV3, with 11 positions matching TRDD3. The CDR3 loop spans 22 amino acids. CDR1 and CDR2 from the germline V gene are TVYSNPD and GDNSRS (reference sequence). The CDR3 DNA reads as TGTGCCTGCAAACTTCCTATCCCCTCGTACTGGGGGATAAGAGTGGACACCGATAAACCCATCTTT. It encodes CACKLPIPSYWGIRVDTDKPIF.

This clone has just a few counts. The protein given by TCRdb reflects a much larger clone and differs at residue 6 from this DNA's translation, likely from a read error; the protein shown is the DNA's translation. This chain joins TRDV2 and TRDJ1; 9 positions agree with TRDD3. Losses at the gene ends were 2 bases for V and 5 bases for J; bases not matched to a gene: 8. The CDR3 totals 15 residues. Germline assignment: CDR1 GEAIGNYY and CDR2 EKD. CDR3: CACDKCWGIPDKLIF. CDR3 nucleotide sequence: TGTGCCTGTGACAAATGCTGGGGGATCCCTGATAAACTCATCTTT.

This clone was seen a few times. The mismatch at residue 3 between this DNA's translation and the TCRdb protein of a much larger clone likely reflects a read error; the protein shown is translated from the DNA. The chain combines TRDV2 with TRDJ1; 10 bases line up with TRDD3. Germline matching of the DNA provided the J gene here, since TCRdb leaves it blank. Per germline, CDR1 GEAIGNYY and CDR2 EKD. The CDR3 consists of 21 residues. CDR3 bases: TGTGCCCGTGACACCGTGCCCACTGGGGGATCTGGGCTTACACCCCTCGATAAACTCATCTTT. Its translation is CARDTVPTGGSGLTPLDKLIF.

This clone was counted a few times. TCRdb has a much larger clone's protein, which differs at residue 14 from the translation of this DNA, likely because of a read error; what is shown is the protein translated from the DNA. The genes are TRDV1 and TRDJ1; the D gene is possibly TRDD2 (5 bases). The J gene, not given by TCRdb, was assigned here from a germline match of the nucleotide sequence. The CDR3 has 22 amino acids. Germline lookup yields CDR1 TSWWSYY and CDR2 QGS. Trimming cost V 5 bases and J 0 bases, with 34 bases left between them. CDR3 region: CALGKSPSVGPNKAKYTDKLIF. Written as DNA, the CDR3 is TGTGCTCTTGGGAAATCCCCTTCGGTGGGACCGAATAAGGCTAAGTACACCGATAAACTCATCTTT.

About this clone: The protein TCRdb gives is from a much larger clone and does not agree with this DNA's translation at residue 5, likely a read error; the protein shown here comes from the DNA. The chain carries TRDV2 and TRDJ1; D unresolved. TCRdb leaves out the J gene; it was filled in here by matching the DNA to germline. V dropped 3 bases and J dropped 3 bases, with 19 bases sitting between them. This CDR3 has 16 residues. The germline CDR1 and CDR2 sequences are GEAIGNYY and EKD. DNA for the CDR3: TGTGCCTGTGACCGATGCCGCCCCTCCAAGCCCGATAAACTCATCTTT. As protein: CACDRCRPSKPDKLIF.